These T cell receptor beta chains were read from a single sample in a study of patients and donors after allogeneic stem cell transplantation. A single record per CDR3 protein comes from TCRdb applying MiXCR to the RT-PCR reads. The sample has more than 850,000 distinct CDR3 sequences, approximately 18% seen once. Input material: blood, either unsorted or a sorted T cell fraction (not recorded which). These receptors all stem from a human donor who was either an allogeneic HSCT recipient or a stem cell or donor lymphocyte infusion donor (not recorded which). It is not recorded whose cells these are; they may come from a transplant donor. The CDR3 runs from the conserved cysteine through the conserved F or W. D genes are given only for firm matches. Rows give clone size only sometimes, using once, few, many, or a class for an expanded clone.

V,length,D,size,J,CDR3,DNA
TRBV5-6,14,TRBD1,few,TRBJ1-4,CASSADRGSEKLFF,TGTGCCAGCAGCGCAGACAGGGGAAGTGAAAAACTGTTTTTT
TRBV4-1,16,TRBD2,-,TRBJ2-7,CASSQESSGRRYEQYF,TGCGCCAGCAGCCAAGAGTCTAGCGGGAGGAGATACGAGCAGTACTTC
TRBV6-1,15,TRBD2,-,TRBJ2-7,CASSGTSGSAHEQYF,TGTGCCAGCAGTGGGACTAGCGGGAGTGCCCACGAGCAGTACTTC
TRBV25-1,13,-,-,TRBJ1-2,CASRTGNNYGYTF,TGTGCCAGCAGGACGGGAAATAACTATGGCTACACCTTC
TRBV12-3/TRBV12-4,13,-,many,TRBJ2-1,CASSLGQNNEQFF,TGTGCCAGCAGTTTAGGACAGAACAATGAGCAGTTCTTC
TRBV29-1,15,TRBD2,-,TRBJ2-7,CSVDSKASGFYEQYF,TGCAGCGTTGATTCCAAGGCTAGCGGGTTCTACGAGCAGTACTTC
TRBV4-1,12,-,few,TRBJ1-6,CASSLPKSPLHF,TGCGCCAGCAGCCTACCTAAGTCACCCCTCCACTTT
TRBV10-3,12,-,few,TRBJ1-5,CAISEGTQPQHF,TGTGCCATCAGTGAGGGGACCCAGCCCCAGCATTTT
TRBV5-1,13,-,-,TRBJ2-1,CASSLSQGGEQFF,TGCGCCAGCAGCTTGTCACAGGGTGGAGAGCAGTTCTTC
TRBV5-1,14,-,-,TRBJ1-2,CASSLEMFPLGYTF,TGCGCCAGCAGCTTGGAAATGTTCCCTTTGGGCTACACCTTC
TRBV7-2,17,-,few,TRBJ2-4,CGSSLGGGQLAKNIQYF,TGTGGCAGCAGCTTAGGAGGAGGTCAACTAGCCAAAAACATTCAGTACTTC
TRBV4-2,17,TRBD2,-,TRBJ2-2,CASSRGLAGGRSGELFF,TGTGCCAGCAGCCGAGGACTAGCGGGGGGGCGAAGCGGGGAGCTGTTTTTT
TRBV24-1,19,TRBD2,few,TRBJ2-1,CATSDSGGTSGRVWDEQFF,TGTGCCACCAGTGATTCGGGCGGGACTAGCGGGAGGGTCTGGGATGAGCAGTTCTTC
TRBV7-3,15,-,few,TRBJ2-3,CASSSGTRRTDTQYF,TGTGCCAGCAGCTCGGGGACTCGACGGACAGATACGCAGTATTTT
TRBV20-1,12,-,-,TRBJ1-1,CSAVEGNTEAFF,TGCAGTGCCGTGGAGGGGAACACTGAAGCTTTCTTT
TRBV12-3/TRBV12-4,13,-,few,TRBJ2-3,CATSSPPTDTQYF,TGTGCCACCTCCTCCCCCCCCACAGATACGCAGTATTTT
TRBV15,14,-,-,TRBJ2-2,CATSRDIESGELFF,TGTGCCACCAGCAGAGATATTGAGAGCGGGGAGCTGTTTTTT
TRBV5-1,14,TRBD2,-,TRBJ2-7,CASREAGTIYEQYF,TGCGCCAGCAGAGAGGCCGGGACTATTTACGAGCAGTACTTC
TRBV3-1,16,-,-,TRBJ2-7,CASSSLNRQSSYEQYF,TGTGCCAGCAGCTCCTTGAATAGACAGAGCTCCTACGAGCAGTACTTC
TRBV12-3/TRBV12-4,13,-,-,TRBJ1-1,CATGTRRHTEAFF,TGTGCCACCGGGACGAGGAGACACACTGAAGCTTTCTTT
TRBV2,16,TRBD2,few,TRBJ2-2,CAFALGRGGNTGELFF,TGTGCTTTCGCGCTAGGGAGGGGAGGAAACACCGGGGAGCTGTTTTTT
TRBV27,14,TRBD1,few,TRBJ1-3,CASRSGTAGNTIYF,TGTGCCAGCAGGTCCGGGACAGCCGGAAACACCATATATTTT
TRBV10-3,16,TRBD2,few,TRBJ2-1,CAISEFFSGIKNEQFF,TGTGCCATCAGTGAATTTTTTAGCGGGATCAAGAATGAGCAGTTCTTC
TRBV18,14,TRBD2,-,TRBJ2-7,CASSRREGRYEQYF,TGTGCCAGCTCACGGAGGGAGGGCCGGTACGAGCAGTACTTC
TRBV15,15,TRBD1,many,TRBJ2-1,CATSRDRGLYNEQFF,TGTGCCACCAGCAGAGACAGGGGGCTCTACAATGAGCAGTTCTTC
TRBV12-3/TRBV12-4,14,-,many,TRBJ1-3,CASSLGRAGNTIYF,TGTGCCAGCAGTTTAGGGAGGGCTGGAAACACCATATATTTT
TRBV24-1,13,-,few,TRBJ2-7,CATSDGQIQEQYF,TGTGCCACCAGTGATGGGCAGATTCAAGAGCAGTACTTC
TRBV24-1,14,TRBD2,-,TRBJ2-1,CATRQGRGELEQFF,TGTGCCACCAGGCAGGGCCGGGGGGAATTAGAGCAGTTCTTC
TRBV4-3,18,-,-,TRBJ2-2,CASSQDPSPLGSTGELFF,TGCGCCAGCAGCCAAGACCCCTCCCCCCTGGGGAGCACCGGGGAGCTGTTTTTT
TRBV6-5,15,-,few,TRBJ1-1,CASSYSRQGRTEAFF,TGTGCCAGCAGTTACTCGAGGCAGGGGAGGACTGAAGCTTTCTTT
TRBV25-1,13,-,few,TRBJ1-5,CASSGAKGQPQHF,TGTGCCAGCAGTGGGGCTAAAGGGCAGCCCCAGCATTTT
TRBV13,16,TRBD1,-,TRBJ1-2,CASSLGGQGAGYGYTF,TGTGCCAGCAGCTTAGGCGGACAGGGGGCCGGCTATGGCTACACCTTC
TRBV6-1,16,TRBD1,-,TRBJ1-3,CASSTRDRGPRNTIYF,TGTGCCAGCAGTACCAGGGACAGGGGGCCGAGAAACACCATATATTTT
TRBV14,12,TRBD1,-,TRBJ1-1,CASSQLQGEAFF,TGTGCCAGCAGCCAATTACAGGGGGAAGCTTTCTTT